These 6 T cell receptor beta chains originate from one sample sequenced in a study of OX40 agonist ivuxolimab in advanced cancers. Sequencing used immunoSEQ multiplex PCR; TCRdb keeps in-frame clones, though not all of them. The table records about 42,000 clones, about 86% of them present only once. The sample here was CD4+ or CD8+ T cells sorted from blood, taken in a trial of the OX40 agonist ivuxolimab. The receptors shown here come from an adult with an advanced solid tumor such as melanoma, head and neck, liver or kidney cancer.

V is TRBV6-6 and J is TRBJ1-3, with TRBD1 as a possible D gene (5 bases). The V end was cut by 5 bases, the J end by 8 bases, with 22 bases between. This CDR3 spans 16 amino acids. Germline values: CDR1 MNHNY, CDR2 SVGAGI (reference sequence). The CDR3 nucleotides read TGTGCCAGCAGTCCCGGGAGGGGTAGGCCAGTGGACACCATATATTTT. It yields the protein CASSPGRGRPVDTIYF.

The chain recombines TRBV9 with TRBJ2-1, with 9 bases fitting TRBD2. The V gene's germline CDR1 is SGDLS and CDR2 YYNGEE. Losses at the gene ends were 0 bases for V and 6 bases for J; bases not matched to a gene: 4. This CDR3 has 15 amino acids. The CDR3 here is CASSVGGGVGNEQFF. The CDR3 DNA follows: TGTGCCAGCAGCGTAGGCGGGGGGGTAGGCAATGAGCAGTTCTTC. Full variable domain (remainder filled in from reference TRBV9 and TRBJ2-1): DSGVTQTPKHLITATGQRVTLRCSPRSGDLSVYWYQQSLDQGLQFLIQYYNGEERAKGNILERFSAQQFPDLHSELNLSSLELGDSALYFCASSVGGGVGNEQFFGPGTRLTVL.

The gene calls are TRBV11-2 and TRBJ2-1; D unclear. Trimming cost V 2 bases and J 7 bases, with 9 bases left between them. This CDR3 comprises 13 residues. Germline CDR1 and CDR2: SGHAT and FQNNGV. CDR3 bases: TGTGCCAGCAGCTTATCTCCTTCGAATGAGCAGTTCTTC. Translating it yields CASSLSPSNEQFF.

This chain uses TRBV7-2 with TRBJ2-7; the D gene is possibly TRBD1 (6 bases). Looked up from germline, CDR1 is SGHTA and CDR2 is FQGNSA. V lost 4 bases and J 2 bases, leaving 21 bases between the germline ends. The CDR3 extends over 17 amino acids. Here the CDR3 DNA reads TGTGCCAGCAGCTCCTCGACCCGGGACACGCTACCCTACGAGCAGTACTTC. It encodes CASSSSTRDTLPYEQYF.

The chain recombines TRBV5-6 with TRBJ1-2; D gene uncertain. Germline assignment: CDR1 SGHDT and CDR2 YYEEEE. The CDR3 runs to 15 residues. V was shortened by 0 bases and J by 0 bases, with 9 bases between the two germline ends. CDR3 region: CASSLARRANYGYTF. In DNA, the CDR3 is TGTGCCAGCAGCTTGGCCAGGCGGGCTAACTATGGCTACACCTTC. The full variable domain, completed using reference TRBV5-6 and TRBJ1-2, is DAGVTQSPTHLIKTRGQQVTLRCSPKSGHDTVSWYQQALGQGPQFIFQYYEEEERQRGNFPDRFSGHQFPNYSSELNVNALLLGDSALYLCASSLARRANYGYTFGSGTRLTVV.

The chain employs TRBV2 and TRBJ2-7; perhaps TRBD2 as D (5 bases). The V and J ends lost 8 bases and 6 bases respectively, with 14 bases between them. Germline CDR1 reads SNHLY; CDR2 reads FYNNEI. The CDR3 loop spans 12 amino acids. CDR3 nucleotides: TGTGCCAGCCTGGGCCGGACTGTCGAGCAGTACTTC. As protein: CASLGRTVEQYF. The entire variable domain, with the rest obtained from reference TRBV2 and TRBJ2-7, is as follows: EPEVTQTPSHQVTQMGQEVILRCVPISNHLYFYWYRQILGQKVEFLVSFYNNEISEKSEIFDDQFSVERPDGSNFTLKIRSTKLEDSAMYFCASLGRTVEQYFGPGTRLTVT.